The entry below describes one T cell receptor beta chain. Its antigen is unknown. Profiled with immunoSEQ multiplex PCR; TCRdb holds only in-frame clones, not every one. The data hold about 1.1 million clones, with about four fifths observed a single time. Germline V lookup: CDR1 SGHTA, CDR2 FQGTGA. The V gene end was trimmed by 3 bases and the J gene end by 13 bases; junction bases not matched to a gene: 8. The CDR3 length is 13 residues. This sample stems from a study of shared clonotypes between healthy human individuals. Study-wide findings and caveats: When naive CD4 clonotypes were compared across a handful of donors, approximately 5% were shared.

The sample consisted of memory CD4+ T cells from PBMCs. Documented subset: CD45RA-negative fraction. This receptor was obtained from a man in his late teens or twenties in good health. Some clones in this sample may be carry-over from other donors' samples. The V gene is TRBV7-3, the J gene TRBJ2-5; TRBD1 agrees at 10 bases. The CDR3 sequence: CASSFTGTGVLYF. The CDR3 DNA follows: TGTGCCAGCAGCTTCACCGGGACAGGGGTGCTGTACTTC.